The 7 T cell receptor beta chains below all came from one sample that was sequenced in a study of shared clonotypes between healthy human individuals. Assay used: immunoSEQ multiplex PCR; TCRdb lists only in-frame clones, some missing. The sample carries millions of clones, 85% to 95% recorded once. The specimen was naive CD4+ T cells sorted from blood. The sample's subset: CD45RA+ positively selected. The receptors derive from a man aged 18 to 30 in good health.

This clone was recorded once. CDR3 DNA: TGTGCCAGCAAACAGGGATCCTACGAGCAGTACTTC. The encoded protein is CASKQGSYEQYF. The chain combines TRBV6-1 with TRBJ2-7; a possible D gene is TRBD1 (6 bases). This CDR3 is built from 12 residues. CDR1 and CDR2 from the germline V gene are MNHNS and SASEGT. V was cut by 7 bases and J by 1 base, with 8 bases left in between.

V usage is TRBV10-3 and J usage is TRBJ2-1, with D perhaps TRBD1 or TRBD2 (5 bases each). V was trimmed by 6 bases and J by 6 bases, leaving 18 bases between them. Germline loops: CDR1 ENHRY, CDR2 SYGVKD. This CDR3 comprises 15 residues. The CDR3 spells CAISAWDHPSNEQFF. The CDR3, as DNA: TGTGCCATCAGCGCTTGGGACCACCCAAGCAATGAGCAGTTCTTC.

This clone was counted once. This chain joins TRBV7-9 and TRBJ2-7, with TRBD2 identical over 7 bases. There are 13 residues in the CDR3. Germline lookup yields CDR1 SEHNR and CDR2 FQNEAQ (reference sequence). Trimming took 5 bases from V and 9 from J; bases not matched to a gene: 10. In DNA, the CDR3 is TGTGCCAGCAGCCCGGGCAGGGAGGGTTCGCAGTACTTC. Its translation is CASSPGREGSQYF. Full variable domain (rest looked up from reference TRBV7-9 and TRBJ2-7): DTGVSQNPRHKITKRGQNVTFRCDPISEHNRLYWYRQTLGQGPEFLTYFQNEAQLEKSRLLSDRFSAERPKGSFSTLEIQRTEQGDSAMYLCASSPGREGSQYFGPGTRLTVT.

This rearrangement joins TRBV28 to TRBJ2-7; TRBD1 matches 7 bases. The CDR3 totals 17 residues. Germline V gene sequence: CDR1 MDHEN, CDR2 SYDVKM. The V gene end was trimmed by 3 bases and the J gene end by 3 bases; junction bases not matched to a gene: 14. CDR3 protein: CASSFHDRVLPSYEQYF. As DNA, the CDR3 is TGTGCCAGCAGTTTCCACGACAGGGTACTCCCCAGCTACGAGCAGTACTTC.

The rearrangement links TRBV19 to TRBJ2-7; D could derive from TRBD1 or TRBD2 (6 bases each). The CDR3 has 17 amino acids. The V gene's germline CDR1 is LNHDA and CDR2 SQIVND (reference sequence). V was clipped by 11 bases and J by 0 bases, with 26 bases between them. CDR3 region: CAGGLGGRDTSSYEQYF. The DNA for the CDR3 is TGTGCCGGGGGGCTAGGCGGTAGGGACACGAGCTCCTACGAGCAGTACTTC.

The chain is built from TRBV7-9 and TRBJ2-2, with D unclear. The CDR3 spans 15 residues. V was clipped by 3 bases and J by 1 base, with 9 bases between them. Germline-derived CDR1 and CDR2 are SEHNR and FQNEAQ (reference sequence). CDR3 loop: CASSFIQQNTGELFF. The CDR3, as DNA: TGTGCCAGCAGCTTTATACAGCAGAACACCGGGGAGCTGTTTTTT.

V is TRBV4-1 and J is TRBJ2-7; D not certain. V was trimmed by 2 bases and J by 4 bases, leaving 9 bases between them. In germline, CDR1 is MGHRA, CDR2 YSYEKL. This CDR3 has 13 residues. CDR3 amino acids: CASSQTPGYEQYF. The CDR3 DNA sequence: TGCGCCAGCAGCCAAACCCCCGGGTACGAGCAGTACTTC.